This TCR beta chain was captured by sequencing in a study of Ad26.COV2.S vaccination and SARS-CoV-2 variants (dated by TCRdb to the early 2020s). Regarding the research as a whole: Vaccine-arm donors were drawn from COV1001, a multicentre, randomized, double-blind, placebo-controlled phase I-IIa trial of Ad26.COV2.S in healthy adults. The TCR-sequenced set comprised about 32 samples: some 19 Ad26.COV2.S vaccine recipients, 5 placebo recipients and 8 SARS-CoV-2 convalescent individuals. Trial participants were randomized into five groups of five: low-dose or high-dose Ad26.COV2.S given once or twice, or placebo on both occasions. Ad26.COV2.S was administered intramuscularly at a dose of 5x10^10 or 1x10^11 viral particles, either as one shot or as two shots given 56 days apart. TCRbeta repertoire sequencing served as the tool for gauging how specific and how broad the SARS-CoV-2-reactive T cell receptors were following Ad26.COV2.S vaccination. Investigators did not know the trial group allocation while performing experiments and assessing outcomes. Summary of the overall study and its limitations: The study was not powered to compare responses between vaccine doses or regimens. The authors noted that the TCR breadth and depth analyses may have underestimated total T cell responses. Spike-specific TCR breadth was higher in Ad26.COV2.S recipients than in placebo recipients (P = 0.0014). After vaccination, substantial breadth of spike-specific CD8+ and CD4+ T cell responses was reported. Non-spike TCR breadth was comparable between vaccine and placebo recipients, consistent with the vaccine containing only spike.

The immunoSEQ Assay was used to sequence TCRbeta CDR3 regions. After extraction, genomic DNA underwent amplification by bias-controlled multiplex PCR, followed by high-throughput sequencing. In the paper's pipeline: To quantify the absolute abundance of each unique TCRbeta CDR3 region, sequences were collapsed and filtered. Usable DNA was measured by amplifying reference genes present in all nucleated cells, and TCRbeta template counts were normalized to that usable DNA to estimate T cell fraction. Repertoire TCRs were annotated as SARS-CoV-2-specific by exact matching of V gene, CDR3 amino acid sequence and J gene to a known reactive TCR set. The reference SARS-CoV-2 TCR set was derived from MIRA and filtered for enrichment in COVID-19-positive ImmuneCODE repertoires, a step that removed public or cross-reactive TCRs. Drawing on the MIRA antigens, annotated TCRs were analysed further at the level of specific ORF or position within ORF. Depth was the summed frequency of annotated unique rearrangements, while breadth was defined as annotated unique rearrangements over total unique productive rearrangements. TCR breadth was compared between groups using two-sided Wilcoxon rank-sum tests. TCRdb holds this immuneACCESS table with in-frame rearrangements only. Some clones are missing; in checked studies, unresolved V genes explain under half, and the rest has no known cause. V, J and clone size are those of that table, while D and trimming were read from the DNA. The table for this sample lists about 400,000 clones; around 92% of them were counted only once. The ten largest clones represent around 1.8% of the sample.

The intended sense of this specimen's treatment or condition label: 19 received Ad26.COV2.S at low or high dose, single or two shots; about 5 received placebo; per-sample allocation not given. For vaccine and placebo recipients, the sequenced repertoires came from samples collected on day 63 after the first injection. Cohort 1b enrolled roughly 25 adults aged 18-55 years at a single site in Boston, USA, between 29 July and 7 August 2020. As a vaccine, Ad26.COV2.S was a replication-incompetent adenovirus type 26 vector that expressed a prefusion-stabilized SARS-CoV-2 spike protein derived from the original Wuhan strain. V lost 4 bases and J lost 4 bases, and the count of bases not matched to a germline gene is 2. From cysteine to phenylalanine, the CDR3 is 14 amino acids long. Left in the record is the CDR3 DNA by itself, 42 bases read in frame from the first base. CDR1 and CDR2 were assigned from the germline V gene as SGHAT and FQNNGV.

Comments on this clone: Its antigen target is currently unknown. There are no base qualities to consult, and no much larger clone falls within one base.

The chain joins TRBV11-2 to TRBJ1-4; a stretch of 8 junction bases matches TRBD1. The sequenced sample was peripheral blood, obtained in a trial of Ad26.COV2.S vaccine versus placebo. The clonotype was recovered from a person aged 18 to 65 who received the Ad26.COV2.S COVID-19 vaccine or a placebo. The CDR3 protein is CASSWTGSNEKLFF. The base sequence is TGTGCCAGCAGCTGGACAGGGAGTAATGAAAAACTGTTTTTT.